Presented here are 5 T cell receptor beta chains from one specimen sequenced in a study of blood T cells in healthy people across ages. Primed by a sample-barcoded 5' primer and a J-beta primer mix, a second PCR proceeded for roughly 6 to 12 cycles. One entry per CDR3 protein, called by TCRdb with MiXCR from the 5' RACE reads. The sample shows 900,000 to 950,000 distinct CDR3 sequences, about 28% of them seen only once. In addition, the sample was reused for a study of T cells of mothers and their children.

The sequenced sample was blood. The receptor source for this set is a woman between 35 and 50 years old in good health.

This clonotype was observed a few times. This chain joins TRBV9 and TRBJ2-1; 8 bases map to TRBD2. The germline V gene encodes CDR1 SGDLS and CDR2 YYNGEE. Losses at the gene ends were 5 bases for V and 8 bases for J; bases not matched to a gene: 9. There are 14 residues in the CDR3. The CDR3 DNA reads as TGTGCCAGCAGTGCGTCCGGGACTAGTTATGAGCAGTTCTTC. Encoded protein: CASSASGTSYEQFF. The whole variable domain, filled in from reference TRBV9 and TRBJ2-1, reads DSGVTQTPKHLITATGQRVTLRCSPRSGDLSVYWYQQSLDQGLQFLIQYYNGEERAKGNILERFSAQQFPDLHSELNLSSLELGDSALYFCASSASGTSYEQFFGPGTRLTVL.

The V and J genes are TRBV20-1 and TRBJ2-1; unclear D gene. V shed 6 bases and J shed 9 bases, with 18 bases lying between them. Germline lookup yields CDR1 DFQATT and CDR2 SNEGSKA (reference sequence). This CDR3 is 13 amino acids long. In DNA, the CDR3 is TGCAGTGCCTGGTTAGAAGGTGGCGGTGAGCAGTTCTTC. This translates into CSAWLEGGGEQFF.

CDR3 coding DNA: TGTGCCAGCAGTTTAGAGACAGGGGTTGGTTACTATGGCTACACCTTC. Translating it yields CASSLETGVGYYGYTF. V usage is TRBV28 and J usage is TRBJ1-2; TRBD1 matches 8 bases. V lost 2 bases to trimming and J lost 3 bases; unmatched junction nucleotides: 8. The germline V gene has CDR1 MDHEN and CDR2 SYDVKM. The length of the CDR3 is 16 residues.

The chain employs TRBV2 and TRBJ1-1, with unresolved D. This CDR3 is 12 amino acids long. Germline-derived CDR1 and CDR2 are SNHLY and FYNNEI. V lost 2 bases, J lost 11 bases, and 12 bases lay in between. CDR3 bases: TGTGCCAGCAGTGAACCCCCGCGAGTTGCTTTCTTT. It encodes CASSEPPRVAFF.

This clonotype was observed many times. The chain is built from TRBV6-2 or TRBV6-3 and TRBJ2-7; D is perhaps TRBD2 (6 bases). V was shortened by 2 bases and J by 2 bases, with 10 bases between the two germline ends. The CDR3 totals 14 residues. CDR1 is MNHEY and CDR2 is SVGEGT in the germline V gene. CDR3 nucleotide sequence: TGTGCCAGCAGTTACGCCGCGGGGCCCTACGAGCAGTACTTC. Its translation: CASSYAAGPYEQYF.